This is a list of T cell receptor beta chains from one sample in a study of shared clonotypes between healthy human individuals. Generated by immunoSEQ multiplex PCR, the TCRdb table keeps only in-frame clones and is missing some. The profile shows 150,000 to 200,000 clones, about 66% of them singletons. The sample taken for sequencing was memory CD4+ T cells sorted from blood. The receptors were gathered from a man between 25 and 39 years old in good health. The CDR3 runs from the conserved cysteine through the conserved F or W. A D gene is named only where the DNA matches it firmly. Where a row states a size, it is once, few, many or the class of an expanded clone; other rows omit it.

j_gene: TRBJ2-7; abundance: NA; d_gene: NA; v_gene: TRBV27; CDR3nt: TGTGCCAGGACCCGGACAGCCAACTCCTACGAGCAGTACTTC; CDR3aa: CARTRTANSYEQYF
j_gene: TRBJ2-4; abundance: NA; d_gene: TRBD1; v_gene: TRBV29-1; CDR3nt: TGCAGCGTTGGAGGGGGCAACAAAAACATTCAGTACTTC; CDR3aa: CSVGGGNKNIQYF
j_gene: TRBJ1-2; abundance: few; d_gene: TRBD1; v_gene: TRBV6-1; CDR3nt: TGTGCCAGCAGTGACAGGGACAGGGGGCTTGATGGCTACACCTTC; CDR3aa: CASSDRDRGLDGYTF
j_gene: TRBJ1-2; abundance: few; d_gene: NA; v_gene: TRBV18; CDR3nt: TGTGCCAGCTCACCACTAGGAGTTCGAGGCTACACCTTC; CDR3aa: CASSPLGVRGYTF
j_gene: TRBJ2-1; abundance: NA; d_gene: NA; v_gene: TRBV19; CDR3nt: TGTGCCACCAGGGACCTTCAGGATGAGCAGTTCTTC; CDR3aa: CATRDLQDEQFF
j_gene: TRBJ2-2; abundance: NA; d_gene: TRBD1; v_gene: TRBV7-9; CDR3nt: TGTGCCAGCAGCTTCTCTGGGACAGTCTACACCGGGGAGCTGTTTTTT; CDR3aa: CASSFSGTVYTGELFF
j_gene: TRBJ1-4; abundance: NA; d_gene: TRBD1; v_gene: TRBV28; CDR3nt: TGTGCCAGCAGGACAGGGGGCTTAATAGAAAAACTGTTTTTT; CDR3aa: CASRTGGLIEKLFF
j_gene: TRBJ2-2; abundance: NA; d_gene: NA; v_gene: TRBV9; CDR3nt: TGTGCCAGCAGCCCCGTTGACCCCGGGGAGCTGTTTTTT; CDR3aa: CASSPVDPGELFF
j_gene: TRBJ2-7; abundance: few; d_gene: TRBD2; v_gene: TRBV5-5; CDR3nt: TGTGCCAGCAGTTCGAGCGGGACCCTCTCCTACGAGCAGTACTTC; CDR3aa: CASSSSGTLSYEQYF
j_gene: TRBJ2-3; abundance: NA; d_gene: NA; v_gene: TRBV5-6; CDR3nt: TGTGCCAGCAGCTTTCCAGGGACTAGCACAGATACGCAGTATTTT; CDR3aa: CASSFPGTSTDTQYF
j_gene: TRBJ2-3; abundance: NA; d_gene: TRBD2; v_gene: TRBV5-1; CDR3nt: TGCGCCAGCAGCTTGGGGAGCGGGAGTGGAGATACGCAGTATTTT; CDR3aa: CASSLGSGSGDTQYF
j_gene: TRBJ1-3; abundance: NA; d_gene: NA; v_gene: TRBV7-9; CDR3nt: TGTGCCAGCAGCTTAAGAGCGGGCTCTGGAAACACCATATATTTT; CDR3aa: CASSLRAGSGNTIYF
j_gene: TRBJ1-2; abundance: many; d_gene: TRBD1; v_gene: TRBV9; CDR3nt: TGTGCCAGCAGCTACTACGACAGGGTTGGAAGGAATGGCTACACCTTC; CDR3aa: CASSYYDRVGRNGYTF
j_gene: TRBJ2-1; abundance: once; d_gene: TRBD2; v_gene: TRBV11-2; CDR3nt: TGTGCCAGCAGCTCCCCCCGAGCGGGAGCTTACAATGAGCAGTTCTTC; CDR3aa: CASSSPRAGAYNEQFF
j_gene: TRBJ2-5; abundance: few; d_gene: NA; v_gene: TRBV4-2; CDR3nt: TGTGCCAGCAGCCGAGACACAGCAGGTGAGACCCAGTACTTC; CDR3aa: CASSRDTAGETQYF
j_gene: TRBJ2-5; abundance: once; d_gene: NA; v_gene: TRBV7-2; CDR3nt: TGTGCCAGCAGCATCGCTGTGGGGGCCCAAGAGACCCAGTACTTC; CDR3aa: CASSIAVGAQETQYF
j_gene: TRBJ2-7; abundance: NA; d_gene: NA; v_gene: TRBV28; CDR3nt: TGTGCCAGCAGCTCGTTGCGGGCCGAGCAGTACTTC; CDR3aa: CASSSLRAEQYF
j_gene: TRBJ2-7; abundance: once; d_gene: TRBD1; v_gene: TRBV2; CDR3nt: TGTGCCAGCACCCCCTGGGACAGGGGGCAGGGGCAGTACTTC; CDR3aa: CASTPWDRGQGQYF